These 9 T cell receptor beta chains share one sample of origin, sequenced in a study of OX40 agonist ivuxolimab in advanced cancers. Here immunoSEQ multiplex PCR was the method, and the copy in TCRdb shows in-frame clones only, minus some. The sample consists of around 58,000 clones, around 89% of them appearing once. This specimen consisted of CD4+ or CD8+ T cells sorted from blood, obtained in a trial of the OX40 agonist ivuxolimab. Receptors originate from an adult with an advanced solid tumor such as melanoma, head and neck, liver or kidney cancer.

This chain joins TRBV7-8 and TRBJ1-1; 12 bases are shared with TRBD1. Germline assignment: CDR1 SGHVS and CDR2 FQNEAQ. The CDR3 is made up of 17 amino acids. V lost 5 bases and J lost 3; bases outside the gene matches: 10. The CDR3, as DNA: TGTGCCAGCAGCAGGGGACAGGGGGCGGTTGGGGACACTGAAGCTTTCTTT. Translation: CASSRGQGAVGDTEAFF. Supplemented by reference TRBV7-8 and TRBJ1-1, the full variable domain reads GAGVSQSPRYKVAKRGQDVALRCDPISGHVSLFWYQQALGQGPEFLTYFQNEAQLDKSGLPSDRFFAERPEGSVSTLKIQRTQQEDSAVYLCASSRGQGAVGDTEAFFGQGTRLTVV.

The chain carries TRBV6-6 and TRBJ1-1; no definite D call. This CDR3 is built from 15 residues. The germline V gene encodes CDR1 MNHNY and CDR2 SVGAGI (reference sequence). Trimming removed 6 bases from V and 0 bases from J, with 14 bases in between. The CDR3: CASRNRELMNTEAFF. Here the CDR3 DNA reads TGTGCCAGCAGGAACCGGGAACTCATGAACACTGAAGCTTTCTTT.

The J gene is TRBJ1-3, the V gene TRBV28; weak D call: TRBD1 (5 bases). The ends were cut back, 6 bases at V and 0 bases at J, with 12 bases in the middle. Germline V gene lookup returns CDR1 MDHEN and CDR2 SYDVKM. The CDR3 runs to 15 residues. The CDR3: CASSWDSSSGNTIYF. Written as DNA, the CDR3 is TGTGCCAGCAGCTGGGACTCCTCCTCTGGAAACACCATATATTTT.

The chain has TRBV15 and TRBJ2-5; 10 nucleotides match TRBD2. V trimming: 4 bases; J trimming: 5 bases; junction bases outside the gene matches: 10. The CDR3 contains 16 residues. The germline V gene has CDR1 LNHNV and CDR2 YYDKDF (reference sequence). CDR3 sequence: CATSTSSSGSGETQYF. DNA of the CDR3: TGTGCCACCAGCACCTCATCTAGCGGGAGTGGCGAGACCCAGTACTTC.

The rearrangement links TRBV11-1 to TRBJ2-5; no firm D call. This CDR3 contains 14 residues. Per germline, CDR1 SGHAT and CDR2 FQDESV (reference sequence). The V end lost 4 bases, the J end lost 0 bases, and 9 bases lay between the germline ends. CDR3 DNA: TGTGCCAGCAGCTCAGACACGTACCAAGAGACCCAGTACTTC. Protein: CASSSDTYQETQYF.

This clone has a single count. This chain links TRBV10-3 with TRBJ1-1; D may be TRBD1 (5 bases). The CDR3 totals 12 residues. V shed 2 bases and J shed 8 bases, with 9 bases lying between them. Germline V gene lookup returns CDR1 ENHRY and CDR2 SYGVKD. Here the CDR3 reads CAISEGAGEAFF. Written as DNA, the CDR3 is TGTGCCATCAGTGAGGGGGCAGGGGAAGCTTTCTTT.

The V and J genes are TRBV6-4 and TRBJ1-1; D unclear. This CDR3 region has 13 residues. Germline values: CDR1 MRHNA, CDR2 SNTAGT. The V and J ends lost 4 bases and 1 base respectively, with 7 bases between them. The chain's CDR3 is CASSVGENTEAFF. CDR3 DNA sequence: TGTGCCAGCAGTGTGGGAGAGAACACTGAAGCTTTCTTT.

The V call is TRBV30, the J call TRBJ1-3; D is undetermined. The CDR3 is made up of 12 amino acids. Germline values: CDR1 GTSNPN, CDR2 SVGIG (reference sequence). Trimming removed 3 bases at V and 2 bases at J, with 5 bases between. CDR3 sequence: CAWRRTGNTIYF. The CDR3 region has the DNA TGTGCCTGGAGAAGAACTGGAAACACCATATATTTT.

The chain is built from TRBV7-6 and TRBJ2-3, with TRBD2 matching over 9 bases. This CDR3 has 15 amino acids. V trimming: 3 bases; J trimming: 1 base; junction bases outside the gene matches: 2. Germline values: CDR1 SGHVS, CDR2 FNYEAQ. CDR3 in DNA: TGTGCCAGCAGCTTCAGCGGGGGGCGCACAGATACGCAGTATTTT. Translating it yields CASSFSGGRTDTQYF.